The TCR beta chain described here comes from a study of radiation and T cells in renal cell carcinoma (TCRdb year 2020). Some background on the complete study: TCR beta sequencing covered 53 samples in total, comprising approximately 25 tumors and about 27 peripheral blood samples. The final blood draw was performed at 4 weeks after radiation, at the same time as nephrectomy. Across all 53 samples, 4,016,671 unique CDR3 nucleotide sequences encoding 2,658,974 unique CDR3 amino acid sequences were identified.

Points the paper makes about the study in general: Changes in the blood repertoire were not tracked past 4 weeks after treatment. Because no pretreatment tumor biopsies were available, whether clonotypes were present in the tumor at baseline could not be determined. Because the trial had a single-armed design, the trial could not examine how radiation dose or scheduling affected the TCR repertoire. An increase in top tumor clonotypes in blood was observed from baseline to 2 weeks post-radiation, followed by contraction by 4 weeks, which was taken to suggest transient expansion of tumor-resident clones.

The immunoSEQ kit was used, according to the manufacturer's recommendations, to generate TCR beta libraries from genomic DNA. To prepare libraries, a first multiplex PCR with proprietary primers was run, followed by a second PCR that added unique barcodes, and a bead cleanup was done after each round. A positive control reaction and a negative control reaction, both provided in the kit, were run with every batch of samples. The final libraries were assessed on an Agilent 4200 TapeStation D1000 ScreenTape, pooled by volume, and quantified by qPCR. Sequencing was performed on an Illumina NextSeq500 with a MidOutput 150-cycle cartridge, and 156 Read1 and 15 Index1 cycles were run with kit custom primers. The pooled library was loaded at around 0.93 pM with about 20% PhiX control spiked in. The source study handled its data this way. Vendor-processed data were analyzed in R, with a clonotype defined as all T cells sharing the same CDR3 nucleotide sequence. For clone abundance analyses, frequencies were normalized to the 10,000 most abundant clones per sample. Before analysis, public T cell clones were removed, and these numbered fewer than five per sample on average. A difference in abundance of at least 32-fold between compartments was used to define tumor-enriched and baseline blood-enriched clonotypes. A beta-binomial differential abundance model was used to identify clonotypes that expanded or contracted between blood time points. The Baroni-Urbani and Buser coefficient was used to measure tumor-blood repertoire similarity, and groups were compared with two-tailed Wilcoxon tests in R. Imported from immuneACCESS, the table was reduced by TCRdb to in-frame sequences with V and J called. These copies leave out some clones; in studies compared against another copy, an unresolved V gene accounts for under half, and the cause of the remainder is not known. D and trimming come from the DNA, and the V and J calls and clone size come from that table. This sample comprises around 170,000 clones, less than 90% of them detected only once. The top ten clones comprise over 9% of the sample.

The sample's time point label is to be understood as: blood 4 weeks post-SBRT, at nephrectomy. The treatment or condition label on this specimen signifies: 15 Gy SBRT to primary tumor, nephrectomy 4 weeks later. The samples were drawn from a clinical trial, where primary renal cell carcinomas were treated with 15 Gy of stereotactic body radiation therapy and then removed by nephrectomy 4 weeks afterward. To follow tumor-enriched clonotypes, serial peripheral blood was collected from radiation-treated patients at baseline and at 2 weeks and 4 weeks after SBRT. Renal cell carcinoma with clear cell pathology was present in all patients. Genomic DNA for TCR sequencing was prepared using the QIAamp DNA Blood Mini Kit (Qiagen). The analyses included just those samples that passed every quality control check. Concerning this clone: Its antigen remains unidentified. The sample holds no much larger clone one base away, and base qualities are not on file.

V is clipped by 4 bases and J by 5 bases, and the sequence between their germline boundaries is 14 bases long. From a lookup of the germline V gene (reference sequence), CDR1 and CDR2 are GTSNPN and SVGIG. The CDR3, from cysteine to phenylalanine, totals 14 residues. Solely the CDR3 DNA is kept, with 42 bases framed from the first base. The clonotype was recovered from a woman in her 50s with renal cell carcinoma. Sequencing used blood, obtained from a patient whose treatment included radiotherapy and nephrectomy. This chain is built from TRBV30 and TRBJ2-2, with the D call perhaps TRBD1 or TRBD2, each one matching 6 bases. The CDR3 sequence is CAWKGGQQTGELFF. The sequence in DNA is TGTGCCTGGAAGGGGGGCCAACAGACCGGGGAGCTGTTTTTT.